There are a few counts of the clone carrying this TCR beta chain. The data were obtained in a study of beta chain features in type 1 diabetes. Overall study: Patients shared similar age, gender and cell yields with healthy donors.

The isolated RNA, all of it, was reverse transcribed, so expressed TCRB transcripts were what got sequenced. Repertoires were generated with immunoSEQ multiplex PCR, while TCRdb's copy carries only in-frame clones and drops some. This table holds fewer than 350,000 clones, about 18% found once. The CDR3 covers 14 residues. Between the trimmed V and J ends, which lost 5 bases and 2 bases, there was a span of 12 bases. Germline V gene sequence: CDR1 SGHAT, CDR2 FQNNGV. Specimen: naive CD4+ T cells from blood. The chain recombines TRBV11-2 with TRBJ2-5, with D perhaps matching TRBD2 (6 bases). This TCR came from a woman under 30 in good health. The CDR3 sequence is CASSRGLGQETQYF. The CDR3 region has the DNA TGTGCCAGCAGCCGGGGACTTGGACAAGAGACCCAGTACTTC.